The 3 T cell receptor beta chains in this list originate from one sample, sequenced in a study of response to subunit inactivated influenza vaccine (dated by TCRdb to about 2018). Library preparation used RT-PCR. This sample was sequenced with an Illumina HiSeq 2500. TCRdb itself trimmed the public reads at Q25 with fastp, ran MiXCR and retained productive beta chains. Rows are combined by CDR3 protein, so each entry shows the most common genes and DNA. The sample has about 700,000 distinct CDR3 sequences on record, roughly 14% of them singletons. Together, the top ten hold 5.5% to 7% of the sample. Sample: PBMCs from blood, taken around 14 days before vaccination. The receptors originated from a middle-aged man who received an inactivated influenza vaccine. Donor details come from another sample of the same person, matched by shared clones.

This clonotype has more than one count but fewer than ten. CDR3: CASSRGQRGVRAHF. The CDR3 coding sequence is TGTGCCAGCAGCAGGGGACAGCGGGGAGTGCGAGCGCATTTT. This chain joins TRBV5-8 and TRBJ1-5, with TRBD1 matching over 7 bases. CDR1 is SGHTS, CDR2 YDEGEE, per germline. The trim removed 4 bases at V and 15 bases at J, leaving 16 bases unmatched. The CDR3 runs 14 residues.

This clonotype appeared a few times. The chain has TRBV28 and TRBJ1-1, with D possibly matching TRBD1 (5 bases). Germline V gives CDR1 MDHEN, CDR2 SYDVKM. Trimming pared 3 bases from V and 6 bases from J, leaving 14 bases between. This CDR3 is built from 14 residues. The CDR3 sequence is CASSLDIPHPEAFF. The CDR3 nucleotides are TGTGCCAGCAGTTTGGACATCCCGCATCCTGAAGCTTTCTTT.

The chain is built from TRBV6-2 or TRBV6-3 and TRBJ2-6, with a tentative D call TRBD2 (8 bases). The CDR3 totals 17 residues. Germline V gene sequence: CDR1 MNHEY, CDR2 SVGEGT. V was cut by 9 bases and J by 1 base, with 19 bases left in between. The CDR3 sequence: CASLGRDSKSGANVLTF. The DNA of the CDR3 is TGTGCCAGTCTCGGGAGGGACAGCAAATCTGGGGCCAACGTCCTGACTTTC.